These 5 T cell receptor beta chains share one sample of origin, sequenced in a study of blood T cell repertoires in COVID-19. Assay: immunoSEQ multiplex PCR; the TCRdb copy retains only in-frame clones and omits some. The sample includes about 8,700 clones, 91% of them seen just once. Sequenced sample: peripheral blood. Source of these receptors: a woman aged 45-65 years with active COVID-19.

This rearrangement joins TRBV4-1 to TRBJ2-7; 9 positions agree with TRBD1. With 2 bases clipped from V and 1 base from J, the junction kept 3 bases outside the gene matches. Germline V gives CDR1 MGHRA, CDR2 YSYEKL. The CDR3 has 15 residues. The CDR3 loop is CASSQSGTGSYEQYF. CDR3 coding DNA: TGCGCCAGCAGCCAATCCGGGACAGGGTCCTACGAGCAGTACTTC.

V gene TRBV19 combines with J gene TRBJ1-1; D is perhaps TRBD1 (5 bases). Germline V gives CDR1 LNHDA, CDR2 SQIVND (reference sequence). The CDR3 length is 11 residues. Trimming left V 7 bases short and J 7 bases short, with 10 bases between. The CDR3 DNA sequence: TGTGCCAGTACTAAGGGGATTGAAGCTTTCTTT. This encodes CASTKGIEAFF.

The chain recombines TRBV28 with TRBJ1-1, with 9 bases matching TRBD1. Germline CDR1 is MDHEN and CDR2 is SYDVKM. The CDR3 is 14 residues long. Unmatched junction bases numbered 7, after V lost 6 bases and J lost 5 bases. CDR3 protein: CASRSTGGWTEAFF. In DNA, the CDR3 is TGTGCCAGCAGAAGTACAGGGGGCTGGACTGAAGCTTTCTTT.

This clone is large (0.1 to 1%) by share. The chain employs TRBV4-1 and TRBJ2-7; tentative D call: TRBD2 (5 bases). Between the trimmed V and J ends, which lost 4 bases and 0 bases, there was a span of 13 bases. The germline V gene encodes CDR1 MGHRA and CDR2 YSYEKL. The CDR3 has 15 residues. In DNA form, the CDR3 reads TGCGCCAGCAGCCGGGCGCTGGGGAGCTCCTACGAGCAGTACTTC. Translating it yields CASSRALGSSYEQYF.

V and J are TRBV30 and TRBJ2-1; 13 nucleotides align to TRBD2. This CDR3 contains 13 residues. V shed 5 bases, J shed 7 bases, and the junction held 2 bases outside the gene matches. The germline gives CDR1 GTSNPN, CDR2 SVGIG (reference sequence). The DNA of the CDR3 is TGTGCCTGGGTACTAGCGGGAGGGAATGAGCAGTTCTTC. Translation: CAWVLAGGNEQFF.